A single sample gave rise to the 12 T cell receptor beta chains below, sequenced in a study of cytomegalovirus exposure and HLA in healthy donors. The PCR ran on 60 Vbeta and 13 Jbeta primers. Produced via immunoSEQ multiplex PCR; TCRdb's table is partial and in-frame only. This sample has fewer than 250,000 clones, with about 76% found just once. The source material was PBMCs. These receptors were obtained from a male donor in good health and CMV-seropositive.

The CDR3 DNA is TGTGCCAGCAGCCGGGACGGGGGTCGCAATCAGCCCCAGCATTTT. This translates into CASSRDGGRNQPQHF. The genes are TRBV5-6 and TRBJ1-5; tentative D call: TRBD1 (5 bases). V was trimmed by 4 bases and J by 2 bases, leaving 13 bases between them. The CDR3 has 15 residues. Germline V gene data show CDR1 as SGHDT and CDR2 as YYEEEE.

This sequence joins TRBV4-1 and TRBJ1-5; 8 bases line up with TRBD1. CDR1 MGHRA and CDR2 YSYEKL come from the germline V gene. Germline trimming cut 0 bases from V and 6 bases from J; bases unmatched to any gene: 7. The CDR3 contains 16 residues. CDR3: CASSQDRAGGVQPQHF. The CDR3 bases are TGCGCCAGCAGCCAAGATCGGGCAGGGGGCGTTCAGCCCCAGCATTTT.

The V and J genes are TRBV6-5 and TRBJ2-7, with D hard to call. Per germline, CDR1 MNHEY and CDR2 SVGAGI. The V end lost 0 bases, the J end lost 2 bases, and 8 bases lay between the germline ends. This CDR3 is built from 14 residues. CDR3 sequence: CASSYSRRAYEQYF. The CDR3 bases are TGTGCCAGCAGTTACTCGAGGAGAGCCTACGAGCAGTACTTC.

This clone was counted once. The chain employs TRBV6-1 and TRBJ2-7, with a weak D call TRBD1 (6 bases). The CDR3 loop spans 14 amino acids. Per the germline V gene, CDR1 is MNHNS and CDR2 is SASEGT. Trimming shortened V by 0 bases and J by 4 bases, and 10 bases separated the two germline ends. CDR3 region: CASSEAARGYEQYF. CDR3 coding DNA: TGTGCCAGCAGTGAAGCGGCCAGGGGATACGAGCAGTACTTC.

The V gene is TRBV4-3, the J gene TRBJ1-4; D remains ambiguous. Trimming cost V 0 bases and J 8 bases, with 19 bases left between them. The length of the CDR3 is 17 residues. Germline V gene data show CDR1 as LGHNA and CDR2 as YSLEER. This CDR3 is CASSQDLASRFDEKLFF. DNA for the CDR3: TGCGCCAGCAGCCAAGATCTCGCTAGCAGGTTCGACGAAAAACTGTTTTTT.

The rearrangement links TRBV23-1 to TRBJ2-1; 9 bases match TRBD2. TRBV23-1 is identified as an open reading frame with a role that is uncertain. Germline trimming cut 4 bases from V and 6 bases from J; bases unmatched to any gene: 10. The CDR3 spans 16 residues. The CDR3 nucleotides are TGCGCCAGCAGTCCCGCAAGGGGACTAGCCGGCAATGAGCAGTTCTTC. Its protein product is CASSPARGLAGNEQFF.

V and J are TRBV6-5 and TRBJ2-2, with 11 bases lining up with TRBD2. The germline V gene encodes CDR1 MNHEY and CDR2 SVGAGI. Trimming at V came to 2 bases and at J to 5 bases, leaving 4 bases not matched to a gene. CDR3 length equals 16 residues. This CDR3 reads CASSYPLAGGTGELFF. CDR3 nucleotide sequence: TGTGCCAGCAGTTACCCTCTAGCGGGAGGAACCGGGGAGCTGTTTTTT.

The CDR3 region has the DNA TGTGCCAGCAGCCCCCTTGGGGGCACAACTAATGAAAAACTGTTTTTT. Encoded protein: CASSPLGGTTNEKLFF. V gene TRBV7-8 combines with J gene TRBJ1-4, with D possibly being TRBD1 (6 bases). This CDR3 has 16 residues. Germline-derived CDR1 and CDR2 are SGHVS and FQNEAQ. V was trimmed by 5 bases and J by 0 bases, leaving 13 bases between them.

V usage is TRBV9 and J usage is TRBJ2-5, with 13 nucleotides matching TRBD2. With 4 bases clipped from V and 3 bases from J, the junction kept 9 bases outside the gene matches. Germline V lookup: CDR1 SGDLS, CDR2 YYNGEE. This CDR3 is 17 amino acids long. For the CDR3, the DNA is TGTGCCAGCAGCTCGGGACTAGCGGGACCCATGAAAGAGACCCAGTACTTC. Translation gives CASSSGLAGPMKETQYF.

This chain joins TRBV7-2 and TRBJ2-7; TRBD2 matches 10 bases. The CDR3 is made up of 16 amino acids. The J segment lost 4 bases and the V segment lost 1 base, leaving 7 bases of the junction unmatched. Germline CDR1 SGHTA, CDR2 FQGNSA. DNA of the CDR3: TGTGCCAGCAGCTTAGAGGCTAGCGGGGGCCCATACGAGCAGTACTTC. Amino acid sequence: CASSLEASGGPYEQYF.

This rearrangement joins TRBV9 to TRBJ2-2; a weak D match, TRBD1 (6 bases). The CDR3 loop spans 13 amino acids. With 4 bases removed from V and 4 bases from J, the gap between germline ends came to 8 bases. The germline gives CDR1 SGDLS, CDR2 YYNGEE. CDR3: CASSTGTTGELFF. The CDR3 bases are TGTGCCAGCAGCACAGGGACCACCGGGGAGCTGTTTTTT.

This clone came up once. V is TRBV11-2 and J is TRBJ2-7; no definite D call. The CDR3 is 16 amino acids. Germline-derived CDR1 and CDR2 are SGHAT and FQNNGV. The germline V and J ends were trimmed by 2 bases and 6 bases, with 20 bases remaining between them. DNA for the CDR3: TGTGCCAGCAGCTTAAAGTTGGGCAGTCTGCTCTGCGAGCAGTACTTC. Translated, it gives CASSLKLGSLLCEQYF.